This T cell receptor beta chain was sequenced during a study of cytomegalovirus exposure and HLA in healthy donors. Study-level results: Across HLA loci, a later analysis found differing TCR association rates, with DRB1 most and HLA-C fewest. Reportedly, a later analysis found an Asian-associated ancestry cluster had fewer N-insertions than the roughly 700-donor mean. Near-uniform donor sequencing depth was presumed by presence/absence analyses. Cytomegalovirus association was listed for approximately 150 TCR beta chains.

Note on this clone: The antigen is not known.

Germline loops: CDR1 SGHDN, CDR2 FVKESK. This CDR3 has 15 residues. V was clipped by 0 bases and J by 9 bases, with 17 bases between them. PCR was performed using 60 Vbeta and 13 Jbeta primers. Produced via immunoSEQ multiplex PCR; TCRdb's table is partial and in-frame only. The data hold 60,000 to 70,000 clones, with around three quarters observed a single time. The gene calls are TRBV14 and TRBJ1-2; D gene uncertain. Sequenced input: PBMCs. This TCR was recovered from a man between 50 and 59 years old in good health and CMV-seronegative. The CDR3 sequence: CASSQDSVLPRSYTF. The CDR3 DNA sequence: TGTGCCAGCAGCCAAGATTCGGTTCTCCCTAGGAGCTACACCTTC. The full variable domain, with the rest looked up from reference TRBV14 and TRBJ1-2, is EAGVTQFPSHSVIEKGQTVTLRCDPISGHDNLYWYRRVMGKEIKFLLHFVKESKQDESGMPNNRFLAERTGGTYSTLKVQPAELEDSGVYFCASSQDSVLPRSYTFGSGTRLTVV.